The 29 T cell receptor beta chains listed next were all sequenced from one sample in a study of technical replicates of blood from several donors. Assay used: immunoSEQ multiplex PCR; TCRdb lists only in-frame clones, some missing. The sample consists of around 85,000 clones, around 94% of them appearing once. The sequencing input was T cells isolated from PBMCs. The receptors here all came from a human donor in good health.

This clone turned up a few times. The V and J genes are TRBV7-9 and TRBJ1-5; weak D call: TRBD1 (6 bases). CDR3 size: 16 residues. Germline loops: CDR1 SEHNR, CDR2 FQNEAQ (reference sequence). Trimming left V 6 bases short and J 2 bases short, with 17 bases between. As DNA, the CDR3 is TGTGCCAGCAGTGGGGGCAGGGGCCTTCGCAATCAGCCCCAGCATTTT. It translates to CASSGGRGLRNQPQHF.

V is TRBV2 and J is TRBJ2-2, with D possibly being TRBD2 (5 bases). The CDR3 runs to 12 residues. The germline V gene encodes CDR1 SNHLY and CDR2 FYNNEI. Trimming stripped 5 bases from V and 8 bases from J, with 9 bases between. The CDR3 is CASSRELGELFF. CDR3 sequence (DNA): TGTGCCAGCAGTCGGGAATTAGGGGAGCTGTTTTTT.

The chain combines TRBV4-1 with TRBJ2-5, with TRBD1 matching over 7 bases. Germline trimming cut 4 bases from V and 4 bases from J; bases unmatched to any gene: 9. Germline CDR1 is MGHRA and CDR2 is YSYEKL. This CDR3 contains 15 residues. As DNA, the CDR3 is TGCGCCAGCAGCCCAGGGGGACCAAGGGGAGAGACCCAGTACTTC. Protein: CASSPGGPRGETQYF.

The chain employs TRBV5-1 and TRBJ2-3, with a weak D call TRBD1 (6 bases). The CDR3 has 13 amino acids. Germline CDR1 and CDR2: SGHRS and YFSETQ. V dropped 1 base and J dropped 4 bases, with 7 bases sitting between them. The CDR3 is CASSLTGPDTQYF. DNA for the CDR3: TGCGCCAGCAGCTTGACAGGGCCAGATACGCAGTATTTT.

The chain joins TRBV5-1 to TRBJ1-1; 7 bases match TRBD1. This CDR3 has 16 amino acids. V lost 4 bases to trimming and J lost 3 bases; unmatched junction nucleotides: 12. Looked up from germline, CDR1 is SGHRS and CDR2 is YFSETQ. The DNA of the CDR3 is TGCGCCAGCAGCCACGACCTACTCGGGACAGACACTGAAGCTTTCTTT. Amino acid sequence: CASSHDLLGTDTEAFF.

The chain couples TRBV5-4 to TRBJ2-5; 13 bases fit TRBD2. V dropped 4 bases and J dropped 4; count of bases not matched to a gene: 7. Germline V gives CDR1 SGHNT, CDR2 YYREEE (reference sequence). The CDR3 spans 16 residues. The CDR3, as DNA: TGTGCCAGCAGCCCCAGAACTAGCGGGGGGGGAGAGACCCAGTACTTC. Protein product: CASSPRTSGGGETQYF. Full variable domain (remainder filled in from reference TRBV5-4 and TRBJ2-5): ETGVTQSPTHLIKTRGQQVTLRCSSQSGHNTVSWYQQALGQGPQFIFQYYREEENGRGNFPPRFSGLQFPNYSSELNVNALELDDSALYLCASSPRTSGGGETQYFGPGTRLLVL.

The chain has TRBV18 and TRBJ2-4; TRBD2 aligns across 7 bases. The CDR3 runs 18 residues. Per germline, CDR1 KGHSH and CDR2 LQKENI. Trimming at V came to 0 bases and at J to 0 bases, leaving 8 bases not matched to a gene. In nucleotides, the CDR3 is TGTGCCAGCTCACCACCGTCGGGGGGTAATCCAGCCAAAAACATTCAGTACTTC. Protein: CASSPPSGGNPAKNIQYF.

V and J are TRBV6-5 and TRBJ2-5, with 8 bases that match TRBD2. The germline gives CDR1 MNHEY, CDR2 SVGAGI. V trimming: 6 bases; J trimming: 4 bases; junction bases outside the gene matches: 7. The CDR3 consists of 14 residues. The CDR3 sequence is CASSYTTSGETQYF. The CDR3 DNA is TGTGCCAGCAGCTACACTACTAGCGGAGAGACCCAGTACTTC.

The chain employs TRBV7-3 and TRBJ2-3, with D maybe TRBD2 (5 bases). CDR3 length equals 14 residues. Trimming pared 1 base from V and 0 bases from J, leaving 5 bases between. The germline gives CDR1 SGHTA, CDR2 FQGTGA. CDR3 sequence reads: CASSLRTSTDTQYF. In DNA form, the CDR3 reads TGTGCCAGCAGCTTAAGGACTAGCACAGATACGCAGTATTTT.

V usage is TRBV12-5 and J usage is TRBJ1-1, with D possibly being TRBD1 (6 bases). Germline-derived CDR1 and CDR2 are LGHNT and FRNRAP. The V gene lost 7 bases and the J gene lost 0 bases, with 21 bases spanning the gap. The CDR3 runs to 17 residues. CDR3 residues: CASANWGQGVMNTEAFF. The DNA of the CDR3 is TGTGCTAGTGCCAACTGGGGGCAGGGTGTTATGAACACTGAAGCTTTCTTT.

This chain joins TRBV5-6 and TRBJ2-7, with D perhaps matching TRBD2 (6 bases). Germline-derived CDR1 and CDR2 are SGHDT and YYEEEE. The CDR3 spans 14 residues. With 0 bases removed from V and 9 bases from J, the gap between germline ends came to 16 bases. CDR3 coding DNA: TGTGCCAGCAGCTTGGGACTAGATCCCCACGGGCAGTACTTC. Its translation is CASSLGLDPHGQYF.

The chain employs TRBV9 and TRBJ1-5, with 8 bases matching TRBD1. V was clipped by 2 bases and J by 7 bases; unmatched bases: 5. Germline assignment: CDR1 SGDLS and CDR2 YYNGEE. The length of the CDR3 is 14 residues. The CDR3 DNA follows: TGTGCCAGCAGCGTCGGGACAGGCCCACAGCCCCAGCATTTT. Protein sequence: CASSVGTGPQPQHF.

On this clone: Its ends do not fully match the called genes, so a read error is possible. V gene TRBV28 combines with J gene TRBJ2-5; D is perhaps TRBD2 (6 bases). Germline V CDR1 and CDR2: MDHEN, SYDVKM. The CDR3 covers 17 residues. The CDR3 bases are TGTGCCAGCAGTTTAGGGGGGAACGGGACTCCACAAGGGACCCAGTACTTC. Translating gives CASSLGGNGTPQGTQYF.

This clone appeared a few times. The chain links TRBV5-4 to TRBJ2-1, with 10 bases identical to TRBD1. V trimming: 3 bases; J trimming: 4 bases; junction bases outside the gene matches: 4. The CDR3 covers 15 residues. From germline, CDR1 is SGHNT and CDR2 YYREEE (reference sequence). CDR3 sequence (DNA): TGTGCCAGCAGCTCGCGGACAGGGGGATACAATGAGCAGTTCTTC. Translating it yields CASSSRTGGYNEQFF.

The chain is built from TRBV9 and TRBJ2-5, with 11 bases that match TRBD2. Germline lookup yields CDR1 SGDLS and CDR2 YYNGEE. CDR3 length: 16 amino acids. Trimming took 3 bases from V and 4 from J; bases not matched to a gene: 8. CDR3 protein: CASSESLAGGAETQYF. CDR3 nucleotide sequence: TGTGCCAGCAGCGAGTCCCTAGCGGGGGGTGCAGAGACCCAGTACTTC.

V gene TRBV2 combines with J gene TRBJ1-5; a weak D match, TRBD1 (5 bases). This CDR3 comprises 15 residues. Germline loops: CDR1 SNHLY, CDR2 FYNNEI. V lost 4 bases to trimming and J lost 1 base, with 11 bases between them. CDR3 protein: CASSGGTTSNQPQHF. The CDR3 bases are TGTGCCAGCAGTGGCGGGACGACAAGCAATCAGCCCCAGCATTTT.

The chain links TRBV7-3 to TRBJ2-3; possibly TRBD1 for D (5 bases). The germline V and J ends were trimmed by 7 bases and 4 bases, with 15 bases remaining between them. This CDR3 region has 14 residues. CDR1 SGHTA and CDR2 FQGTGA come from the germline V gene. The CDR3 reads CASKAQGSADTQYF. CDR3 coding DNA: TGTGCCAGCAAGGCCCAGGGTTCTGCAGATACGCAGTATTTT. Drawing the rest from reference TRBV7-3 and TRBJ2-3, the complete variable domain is GAGVSQTPSNKVTEKGKYVELRCDPISGHTALYWYRQSLGQGPEFLIYFQGTGAADDSGLPNDRFFAVRPEGSVSTLKIQRTERGDSAVYLCASKAQGSADTQYFGPGTRLTVL.

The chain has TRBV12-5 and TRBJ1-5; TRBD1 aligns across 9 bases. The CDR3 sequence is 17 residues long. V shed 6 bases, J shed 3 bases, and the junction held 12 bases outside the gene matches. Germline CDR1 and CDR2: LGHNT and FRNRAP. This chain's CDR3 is CASGGGPGQGNNQPQHF. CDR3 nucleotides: TGTGCTAGTGGAGGTGGGCCTGGACAGGGGAACAATCAGCCCCAGCATTTT.

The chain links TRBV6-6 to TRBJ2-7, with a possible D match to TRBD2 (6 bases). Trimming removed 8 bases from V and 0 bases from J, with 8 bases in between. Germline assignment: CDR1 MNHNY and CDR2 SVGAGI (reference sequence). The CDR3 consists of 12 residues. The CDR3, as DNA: TGTGCCAGCGCGGGAAGCTCCTACGAGCAGTACTTC. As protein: CASAGSSYEQYF.

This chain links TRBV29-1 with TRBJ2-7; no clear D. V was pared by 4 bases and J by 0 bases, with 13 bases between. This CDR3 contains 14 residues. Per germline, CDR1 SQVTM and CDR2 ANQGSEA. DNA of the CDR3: TGCAGCGTTGCAAAGCGAAGAACCTCCTACGAGCAGTACTTC. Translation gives CSVAKRRTSYEQYF.

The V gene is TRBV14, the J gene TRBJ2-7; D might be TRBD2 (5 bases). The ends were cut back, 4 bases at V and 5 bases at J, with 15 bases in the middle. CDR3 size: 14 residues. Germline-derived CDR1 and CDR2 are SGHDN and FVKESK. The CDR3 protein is CASSPGRRLDEQYF. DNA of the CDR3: TGTGCCAGCAGCCCCGGTCGGAGGTTGGACGAGCAGTACTTC. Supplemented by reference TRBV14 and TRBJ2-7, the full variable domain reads EAGVTQFPSHSVIEKGQTVTLRCDPISGHDNLYWYRRVMGKEIKFLLHFVKESKQDESGMPNNRFLAERTGGTYSTLKVQPAELEDSGVYFCASSPGRRLDEQYFGPGTRLTVT.

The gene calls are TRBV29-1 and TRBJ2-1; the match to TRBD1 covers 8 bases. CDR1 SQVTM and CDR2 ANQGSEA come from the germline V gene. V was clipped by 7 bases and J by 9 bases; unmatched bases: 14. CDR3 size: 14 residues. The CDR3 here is CSGTSGTGVFEQFF. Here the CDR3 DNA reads TGCAGCGGAACTTCCGGGACAGGCGTTTTTGAGCAGTTCTTC.

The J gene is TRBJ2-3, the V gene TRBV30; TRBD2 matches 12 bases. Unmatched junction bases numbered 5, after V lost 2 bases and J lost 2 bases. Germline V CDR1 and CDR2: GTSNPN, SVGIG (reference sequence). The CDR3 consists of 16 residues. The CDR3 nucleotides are TGTGCCTGGAGTAAAACTAGCGGGGGGTTCACAGATACGCAGTATTTT. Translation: CAWSKTSGGFTDTQYF.

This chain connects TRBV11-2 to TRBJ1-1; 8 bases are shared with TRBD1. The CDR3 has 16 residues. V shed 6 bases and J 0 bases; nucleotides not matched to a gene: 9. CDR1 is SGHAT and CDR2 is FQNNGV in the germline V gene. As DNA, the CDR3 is TGTGCCAGCAGTTACCGACAGGGGCAAATGAACACTGAAGCTTTCTTT. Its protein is CASSYRQGQMNTEAFF.

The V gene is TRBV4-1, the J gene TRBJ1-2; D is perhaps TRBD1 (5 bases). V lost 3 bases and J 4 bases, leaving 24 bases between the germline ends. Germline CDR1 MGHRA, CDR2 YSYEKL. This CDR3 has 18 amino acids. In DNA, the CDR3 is TGCGCCAGCAGCCATATCGGGTCCCCGGGGGGGTCGGGCTATGGCTACACCTTC. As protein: CASSHIGSPGGSGYGYTF.

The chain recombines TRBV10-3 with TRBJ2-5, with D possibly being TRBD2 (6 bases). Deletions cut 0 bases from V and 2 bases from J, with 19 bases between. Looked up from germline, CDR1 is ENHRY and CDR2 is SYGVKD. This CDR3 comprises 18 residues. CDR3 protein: CAISESKLGTAEQETQYF. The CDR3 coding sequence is TGTGCCATCAGTGAGTCGAAGTTGGGGACTGCGGAACAAGAGACCCAGTACTTC.

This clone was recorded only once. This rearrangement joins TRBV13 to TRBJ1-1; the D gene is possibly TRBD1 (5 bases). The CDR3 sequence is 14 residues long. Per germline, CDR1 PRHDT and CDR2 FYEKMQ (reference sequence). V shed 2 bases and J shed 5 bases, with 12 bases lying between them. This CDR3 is CASSLQGVRTEAFF. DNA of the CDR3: TGTGCCAGCAGCTTACAGGGTGTTAGGACTGAAGCTTTCTTT.

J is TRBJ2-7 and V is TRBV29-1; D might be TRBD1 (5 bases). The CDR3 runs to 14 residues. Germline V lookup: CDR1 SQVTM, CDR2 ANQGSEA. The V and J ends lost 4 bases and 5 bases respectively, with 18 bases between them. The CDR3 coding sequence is TGCAGCGTTGCAATTCTAAGGGGCAGCGACGAGCAGTACTTC. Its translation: CSVAILRGSDEQYF.

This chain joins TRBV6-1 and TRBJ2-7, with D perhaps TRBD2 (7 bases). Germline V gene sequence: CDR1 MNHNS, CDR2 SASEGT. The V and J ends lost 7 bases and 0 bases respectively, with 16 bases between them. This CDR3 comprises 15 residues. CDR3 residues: CASTGGRGPSYEQYF. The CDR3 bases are TGTGCCAGCACCGGCGGGCGGGGGCCCTCCTACGAGCAGTACTTC.